Below are 21 T cell receptor beta chains sequenced from a single sample in a study of cytomegalovirus exposure and HLA in healthy donors (dated by TCRdb to between 2016 and 2019). The library was generated by the immunoSEQ multiplex PCR assay. In its TCRdb copy, this immuneACCESS table keeps in-frame sequences only and misses some clones. Where compared with another copy, unresolved V genes explain less than half of these, and the others have no known cause. Here the sample has more than 130,000 clones; almost 90% occur a single time. The ten biggest clones cover around 8% of the sample. What was sequenced was PBMCs. Receptor source: a woman under 30 in good health and CMV-seropositive.

V gene TRBV6-4 combines with J gene TRBJ2-3; 8 nucleotides align to TRBD2. The CDR3 totals 15 residues. The germline V gene has CDR1 MRHNA and CDR2 SNTAGT. V lost 2 bases, J lost 6 bases, and 7 bases stayed unmatched. CDR3: CASSDVAGGPDTQYF. The CDR3 DNA reads as TGTGCCAGCAGTGACGTGGCGGGGGGCCCGGATACGCAGTATTTT.

The chain joins TRBV2 to TRBJ2-3; D might be TRBD1 (6 bases). Germline CDR1 and CDR2: SNHLY and FYNNEI. Trimming took off 7 bases at V and 2 bases at J, with 10 bases between the two ends. The CDR3 covers 13 residues. The CDR3 coding sequence is TGTGCCAGCAAGGGGGAGCTCACAGATACGCAGTATTTT. Translating gives CASKGELTDTQYF.

In DNA, the CDR3 is TGTGCCAGCAGCTTATCGCCAGACTCCTACGAGCAGTACTTC. Translation gives CASSLSPDSYEQYF. The rearrangement uses TRBV7-2 and TRBJ2-7; no firm D call. This CDR3 has 14 residues. V was trimmed by 2 bases and J by 0 bases, leaving 8 bases between them. CDR1 and CDR2 (germline): SGHTA, FQGNSA.

The chain joins TRBV30 to TRBJ2-1, with D possibly being TRBD2 (5 bases). CDR3 length: 12 amino acids. Trimming left V 2 bases short and J 6 bases short, with 8 bases between. Germline V gives CDR1 GTSNPN, CDR2 SVGIG (reference sequence). Here the CDR3 reads CAWSPGINEQFF. The DNA for the CDR3 is TGTGCCTGGAGTCCGGGGATCAATGAGCAGTTCTTC.

The chain combines TRBV5-1 with TRBJ2-7, with D tentatively TRBD2 (5 bases). The germline V gene has CDR1 SGHRS and CDR2 YFSETQ. The CDR3 is 15 residues long. V lost 3 bases and J 0 bases, leaving 13 bases between the germline ends. For the CDR3, the DNA is TGCGCCAGCAGCTATCATACGGGGAGCTCCTACGAGCAGTACTTC. It encodes CASSYHTGSSYEQYF. Supplemented by reference TRBV5-1 and TRBJ2-7, the full variable domain reads KAGVTQTPRYLIKTRGQQVTLSCSPISGHRSVSWYQQTPGQGLQFLFEYFSETQRNKGNFPGRFSGRQFSNSRSEMNVSTLELGDSALYLCASSYHTGSSYEQYFGPGTRLTVT.

To note about this clone: Mismatch with germline at one junction end may stem from a read error. The chain couples TRBV7-7 to TRBJ2-3; no reliable D call. The CDR3 totals 14 residues. Germline-derived CDR1 and CDR2 are SSHAT and FNYEAQ (reference sequence). CDR3: CASSLARNTDTQYF. The CDR3 bases are TGTGCTAGCAGCTTAGCCAGGAACACAGATACGCAGTATTTT.

V is TRBV20-1 and J is TRBJ1-2; 7 bases map to TRBD1. The CDR3 is 11 amino acids. Germline lookup yields CDR1 DFQATT and CDR2 SNEGSKA (reference sequence). J was trimmed by 7 bases and V by 5 bases; bases with no gene match: 4. The DNA of the CDR3 is TGCAGTGCTCGACAGGGTACTGGCTACACCTTC. Translation: CSARQGTGYTF.

This clone was seen just once. DNA of the CDR3: TGTGCCAGCAGTCTTTTCGGGGGTGAAAAACTGTTTTTT. Its protein product is CASSLFGGEKLFF. The gene calls are TRBV27 and TRBJ1-4; TRBD1 is a possible D gene (5 bases). V lost 5 bases to trimming and J lost 7 bases, with 11 bases between them. Germline V gene lookup returns CDR1 MNHEY and CDR2 SMNVEV (reference sequence). The CDR3 consists of 13 residues.

This chain connects TRBV7-3 to TRBJ2-3; tentative D call: TRBD2 (6 bases). The CDR3 length is 14 residues. Germline assignment: CDR1 SGHTA and CDR2 FQGTGA. Trimming cost V 3 bases and J 0 bases, with 7 bases left between them. CDR3 coding DNA: TGTGCCAGCAGCTTTGGGGGGAGCACAGATACGCAGTATTTT. Its translation is CASSFGGSTDTQYF.

The chain couples TRBV6-1 to TRBJ2-7, with 7 positions matching TRBD2. The ends lost 0 bases at V and 3 bases at J; junction bases unmatched: 5. This CDR3 region has 15 residues. Germline assignment: CDR1 MNHNS and CDR2 SASEGT. CDR3 region: CASSEAASGSYEQYF. The CDR3 region has the DNA TGTGCCAGCAGTGAAGCGGCTAGCGGCAGCTACGAGCAGTACTTC.

The chain combines TRBV7-3 with TRBJ2-5, with D maybe TRBD2 (6 bases). This CDR3 comprises 15 residues. The V end was cut by 4 bases, the J end by 5 bases, with 17 bases between. Germline V CDR1 and CDR2: SGHTA, FQGTGA. Here the CDR3 reads CASSSAGTREETQYF. DNA for the CDR3: TGTGCCAGCAGCTCAGCCGGGACTCGGGAGGAGACCCAGTACTTC.

The chain employs TRBV6-5 and TRBJ1-2; D might be TRBD1 (6 bases). This CDR3 has 14 amino acids. V was pared by 6 bases and J by 4 bases, with 15 bases between. Germline CDR1 MNHEY, CDR2 SVGAGI. CDR3 amino acids: CASRIPQGGYGYTF. CDR3 DNA: TGTGCCAGCAGAATTCCACAGGGTGGCTATGGCTACACCTTC.

The CDR3 is CASSLPSGGAQRKTEQYF. The CDR3 bases are TGTGCCAGCAGCTTACCTAGCGGGGGGGCACAACGGAAAACGGAGCAGTACTTC. The chain combines TRBV7-9 with TRBJ2-7, with TRBD2 identical over 12 bases. Trimming cost V 2 bases and J 7 bases; bases outside gene matches: 15. The V gene's germline CDR1 is SEHNR and CDR2 FQNEAQ (reference sequence). CDR3 size: 18 residues.

This clone occurred a few times. CDR3 sequence: CATKEGGQRTDTQYF. In DNA, the CDR3 is TGTGCCACCAAAGAGGGGGGGCAACGCACAGATACGCAGTATTTT. The V gene is TRBV4-2, the J gene TRBJ2-3; D possibly corresponds to TRBD2 (7 bases). Germline assignment: CDR1 LGHNA and CDR2 YNFKEQ. The CDR3 is made up of 15 amino acids. Trimming took 10 bases from V and 1 from J, leaving 18 bases between them.

The rearrangement uses TRBV7-3 and TRBJ2-7; TRBD1 aligns across 10 bases. The CDR3 consists of 14 residues. V lost 5 bases, J lost 2 bases, and 3 bases stayed unmatched. Per germline, CDR1 SGHTA and CDR2 FQGTGA. CDR3 in DNA: TGTGCCAGCAGCCCCGGACAGGGGGCCTACGAGCAGTACTTC. Amino acids: CASSPGQGAYEQYF.

This chain uses TRBV6-5 with TRBJ2-1; D is uncertain. The CDR3 is made up of 16 amino acids. The V gene's germline CDR1 is MNHEY and CDR2 SVGAGI. Trimming stripped 4 bases from V and 1 base from J, with 14 bases between. The CDR3 reads CASSSPQAFSYNEQFF. The CDR3 coding sequence is TGTGCCAGCAGTTCCCCCCAGGCGTTTTCCTACAATGAGCAGTTCTTC.

The chain carries TRBV11-2 and TRBJ1-3; tentatively, D is TRBD1 (6 bases). Per germline, CDR1 SGHAT and CDR2 FQNNGV. The V end lost 5 bases, the J end lost 0 bases, and 11 bases lay between the germline ends. The CDR3 is 15 residues long. The CDR3 coding sequence is TGTGCCAGCAGCGCGGACAGCAGCTCTGGAAACACCATATATTTT. Amino acid sequence: CASSADSSSGNTIYF.

The chain combines TRBV29-1 with TRBJ1-5; D is unclear. The CDR3 is 13 residues long. V lost 8 bases, J lost 0 bases, and 11 bases lay in between. The V gene's germline CDR1 is SQVTM and CDR2 ANQGSEA. The DNA of the CDR3 is TGCAGCATCTCAGAAAATAGCAATCAGCCCCAGCATTTT. This translates into CSISENSNQPQHF.

The J gene is TRBJ1-2, the V gene TRBV5-1, with a possible D match to TRBD1 (6 bases). The CDR3 runs 13 residues. The V end was cut by 1 base, the J end by 4 bases, with 8 bases between. Germline V gene lookup returns CDR1 SGHRS and CDR2 YFSETQ. CDR3 bases: TGCGCCAGCAGCTTGACAGGGCCCTATGGCTACACCTTC. It codes for CASSLTGPYGYTF.

The chain employs TRBV5-4 and TRBJ2-1, with TRBD2 matching over 13 bases. The ends lost 4 bases at V and 1 base at J; junction bases unmatched: 14. There are 20 residues in the CDR3. The germline CDR1 and CDR2 sequences are SGHNT and YYREEE (reference sequence). CDR3 residues: CASSLVAVLAGGLSYNEQFF. The CDR3 coding sequence is TGTGCCAGCAGCCTGGTCGCTGTACTAGCGGGGGGGTTGTCCTACAATGAGCAGTTCTTC.

The J gene is TRBJ1-4, the V gene TRBV30; maybe TRBD1 (5 bases). CDR1 GTSNPN and CDR2 SVGIG come from the germline V gene (reference sequence). The CDR3 runs 14 residues. The ends were cut back, 0 bases at V and 5 bases at J, with 10 bases in the middle. The CDR3 DNA reads TGTGCCTGGAGTGTCGGGGGGTCGAATGAAAAACTGTTTTTT. The encoded protein is CAWSVGGSNEKLFF.